The clone carrying this T cell receptor (beta chain) was seen at least ten times. The library had UMIs added by 3' ligation of an oligonucleotide to TCR cDNA. Four PCR rounds used nested alpha and beta constant region primers plus the SP2 primer. TCRdb fed the 5' RACE reads into MiXCR, producing one record per CDR3 protein. This table holds about 48,000 distinct CDR3 sequences, approximately 4.5% found once. These data belong to a study of naive and memory T cell subsets. The TCR originated in a female donor in good health.

CDR3 sequence reads: CASSMTGARETQYF. The DNA for the CDR3 is TGTGCCAGCAGTATGACAGGGGCGAGGGAGACCCAGTACTTC. This chain joins TRBV27 and TRBJ2-5; TRBD1 matches 8 bases. V lost 5 bases and J lost 5; bases outside the gene matches: 7. This CDR3 is built from 14 residues. CDR1 and CDR2 from the germline V gene are MNHEY and SMNVEV (reference sequence).